The source of this TCR beta chain is a study of beta chain features in type 1 diabetes. Overall study context: Patients did not differ from healthy donors in age, gender or cell yield.

This CDR3 contains 15 residues. V shed 1 base and J 7 bases; nucleotides not matched to a gene: 7. Germline loops: CDR1 SGHRS, CDR2 YFSETQ. The table lists this clone with a few counts. One heparinised draw, averaging around 120 mL, was taken per donor. Central memory, naive, regulatory and stem cell-like memory CD4+ cells were sorted by CD45RO/CCR7/CD25/CD127/CD95/CD27. The authors reverse transcribed all of the isolated RNA, so sequencing captured expressed TCRB transcripts. Using immunoSEQ multiplex PCR, the repertoire was profiled, and TCRdb retains in-frame clones only, with some absent. The table lists 150,000 or so clones, 9.7% of them singletons, with 0.65% in the top ten.

The sample comprised central memory CD4+ T cells from blood. The source is a woman aged 40 to 50 in good health. The chain has TRBV5-1 and TRBJ2-1, with 8 positions matching TRBD2. Written as DNA, the CDR3 is TGCGCCAGCAGCTTGACGGGGGGGCCTGGGAATGAGCAGTTCTTC. Translation: CASSLTGGPGNEQFF.